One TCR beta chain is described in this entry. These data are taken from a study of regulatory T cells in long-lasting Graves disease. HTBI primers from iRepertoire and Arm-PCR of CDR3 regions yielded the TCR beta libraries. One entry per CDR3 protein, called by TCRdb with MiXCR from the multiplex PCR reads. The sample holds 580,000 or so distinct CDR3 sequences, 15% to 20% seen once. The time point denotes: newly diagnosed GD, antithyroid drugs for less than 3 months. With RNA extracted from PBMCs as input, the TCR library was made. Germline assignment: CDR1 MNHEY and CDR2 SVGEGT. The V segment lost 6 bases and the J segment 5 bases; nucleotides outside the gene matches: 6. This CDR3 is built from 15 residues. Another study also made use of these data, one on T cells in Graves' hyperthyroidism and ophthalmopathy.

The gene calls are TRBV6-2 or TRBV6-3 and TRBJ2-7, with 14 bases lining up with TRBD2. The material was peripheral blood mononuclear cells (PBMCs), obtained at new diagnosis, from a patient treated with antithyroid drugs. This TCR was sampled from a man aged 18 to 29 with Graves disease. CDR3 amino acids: CASSRTSGRRNEQYF. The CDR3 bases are TGTGCCAGCAGCCGGACTAGCGGGAGGAGAAACGAGCAGTACTTC.